This is a list of T cell receptor beta chains from one sample in a study of response to subunit inactivated influenza vaccine. Via MiXCR, TCRdb re-called the RT-PCR reads, giving one row per CDR3 protein. The sample includes 710,000 or so distinct CDR3 sequences, more than 15% seen only once; the top ten take around a tenth. Sequenced here: PBMCs from blood, sampled 11 to 12 days after vaccination. These receptors were taken from a man aged 45-65 years who received an inactivated influenza vaccine. CDR3s include the opening cysteine and the closing phenylalanine or tryptophan. A D gene is named only where the DNA matches it firmly. Size is omitted from some rows. Given values are once, few, many or a class for expanded clones.

d_gene,abundance,j_gene,v_gene,CDR3nt,CDR3aa
.,.,TRBJ2-3,TRBV24-1,TGTGCCACCAGTGATTGGACCGACACAGATACGCAGTATTTT,CATSDWTDTDTQYF
TRBD1,.,TRBJ2-7,TRBV27,TGTGCCAGCAGTTACGGGACAGGGGCCGGCTACGAGCAGTACTTC,CASSYGTGAGYEQYF
.,.,TRBJ2-7,TRBV2,TGTGCCAGCAAGGGGGACATCGTATACGAGCAGTACTTC,CASKGDIVYEQYF
.,.,TRBJ2-6,TRBV3-1,TGTGCCAGCAGCCAAGAGGACAGGGCCAACGTCCTGACTTTC,CASSQEDRANVLTF
.,few,TRBJ2-3,TRBV28,TGTGCCAGCAGTCTCACCCCTGGGCTATACCCTACGCAGTATTTT,CASSLTPGLYPTQYF
.,.,TRBJ1-1,TRBV10-3,TGTGCCATCAGTGGAGGGTTGAACACTGAAGCTTTCTTT,CAISGGLNTEAFF
TRBD2,.,TRBJ2-3,TRBV6-2/TRBV6-3,TGTGCCAGCAGTTACTTAGGTAGCGGGGTTCTCACAGATACGCAGTATTTT,CASSYLGSGVLTDTQYF
.,.,TRBJ2-4,TRBV4-3,TGCGCCAGCAGCCAAGTAGGAGGGGCGGGTTCAAAAAACATTCAGTACTTC,CASSQVGGAGSKNIQYF
TRBD2,.,TRBJ2-3,TRBV7-9,TGTGCCAGCAGCTTTGCGGGAGGACACGTTAGCACAGATACGCAGTATTTT,CASSFAGGHVSTDTQYF
TRBD2,.,TRBJ2-3,TRBV27,TGTGCCAGCAGTGATCTAGCGGGAGGCCCCTCTAGCACAGATACGCAGTATTTT,CASSDLAGGPSSTDTQYF
.,few,TRBJ1-1,TRBV19,TGTGCCAGCACCCTCGAGGGCCTAAACACTGAAGCTTTCTTT,CASTLEGLNTEAFF
TRBD1,.,TRBJ1-2,TRBV25-1,TGTGCCAGCAGTGAACAGGGGGCTTGGGGCTACACCTTC,CASSEQGAWGYTF
TRBD2,many,TRBJ2-5,TRBV20-1,TGCAGTGCTAGAGTGGGTAGCGGGAGTTTAGGTGACCAGTACTTC,CSARVGSGSLGDQYF
.,.,TRBJ2-1,TRBV27,TGTGCCAGCAGCCCCGGGACTCAGTCCTACAATGAGCAGTTCTTC,CASSPGTQSYNEQFF
TRBD1,.,TRBJ2-3,TRBV20-1,TGCAGTGCTAGGAACAGGGGGGTGACAGATACGCAGTATTTT,CSARNRGVTDTQYF
.,.,TRBJ1-1,TRBV4-3,TGCGCCAGCAGCCAAACAGGTATGAGGTCTGAAGCTTTCTTT,CASSQTGMRSEAFF
TRBD2,.,TRBJ2-5,TRBV28,TGTGCCAGCAGTTTACCGCCCCCTACTAGCGGGGTTGACCAAGAGACCCAGTACTTC,CASSLPPPTSGVDQETQYF
TRBD2,many,TRBJ2-1,TRBV7-9,TGTGCCAGCAGCCCCCGACTAGCGGGAGGGCCCTACAATGAGCAGTTCTTC,CASSPRLAGGPYNEQFF
.,.,TRBJ2-2,TRBV20-1,TGCAGTGCTAGAGGTGGGAGCACCGGGGAGCTGTTTTTT,CSARGGSTGELFF
.,.,TRBJ2-3,TRBV18,TGTGCCAGCTCGCGACTAGTCAAAGATACGCAGTATTTT,CASSRLVKDTQYF
TRBD1,many,TRBJ2-1,TRBV6-4,TGTGCCAGCAGCCTAGACACAGGGGTGGACGAGCAGTTCTTC,CASSLDTGVDEQFF
TRBD2,.,TRBJ2-3,TRBV6-2/TRBV6-3,TGTGCCAGCAGACCAAGCGGGAGCAGGACAGATACGCAGTATTTT,CASRPSGSRTDTQYF
TRBD2,.,TRBJ2-3,TRBV5-1,TGCGCCAGCAGCTTGGCCTCAATGAGTAGCGGGGGAGATACGCAGTATTTT,CASSLASMSSGGDTQYF
TRBD2,few,TRBJ2-3,TRBV4-2,TGTGCCAGCACCGCTAGCGGGGGGGCAACAGATACGCAGTATTTT,CASTASGGATDTQYF
TRBD2,.,TRBJ2-5,TRBV20-1,TGCAGTGCCCTGGGGGGGGAAGAGACCCAGTACTTC,CSALGGEETQYF
TRBD2,once,TRBJ2-1,TRBV27,TGTGCCAGCAGTCCCTGGACTAGCGGGGGGGCCGCTGAGCAGTTCTTC,CASSPWTSGGAAEQFF
.,few,TRBJ2-1,TRBV6-2/TRBV6-3,TGTGCCAGCAGTTACGGGAGCTTATACAATGAGCAGTTCTTC,CASSYGSLYNEQFF
TRBD1,.,TRBJ2-7,TRBV5-1,TGCGCCAGCAGCTTGGTGGGGACAGGGATTCGGGACGAGCAGTACTTC,CASSLVGTGIRDEQYF
TRBD2,.,TRBJ2-3,TRBV12-3/TRBV12-4,TGTGCCAGCAGGACAAGCGGGGTGGATACGCAGTATTTT,CASRTSGVDTQYF
.,.,TRBJ1-2,TRBV3-1,TGTGCCAGCAGCCAAGTGGGTGCCGGGACGGGAGGCTACACCTTC,CASSQVGAGTGGYTF
TRBD2,few,TRBJ2-2,TRBV12-3/TRBV12-4,TGTGCCAGCAGTCCGGGACTAGCGGGGGGACCGAACACCGGGGAGCTGTTTTTT,CASSPGLAGGPNTGELFF
.,few,TRBJ1-2,TRBV5-1,TGCGCCAGCAGCTGGGAAGGAGCTCTAGGCGGCTACACCTTC,CASSWEGALGGYTF
TRBD1,.,TRBJ1-5,TRBV29-1,TGCAGCGTGGGACAGCTCAATCAGCCCCAGCATTTT,CSVGQLNQPQHF
TRBD2,.,TRBJ2-1,TRBV6-1,TGTGCCAGCAGTAAACTAGCGGGAGGCTACAATGAGCAGTTCTTC,CASSKLAGGYNEQFF
.,.,TRBJ2-7,TRBV11-2,TGTGCCAGCAGCTTAGGAGGGGCCAAGTTCTACGAGCAGTACTTC,CASSLGGAKFYEQYF
.,few,TRBJ1-2,TRBV5-1,TGCGCCAGCAGCTTTTTCGACAGCAATGGCTACACCTTC,CASSFFDSNGYTF
TRBD1,few,TRBJ1-2,TRBV6-1,TGTGCCAGCAGAGTTTATCCACAGGGGAGGGAATATGGCTACACCTTC,CASRVYPQGREYGYTF